These T cell receptor beta chains were read from a single sample in a study of Ad26.COV2.S vaccination and SARS-CoV-2 variants. Repertoires were generated with immunoSEQ multiplex PCR, while TCRdb's copy carries only in-frame clones and drops some. The repertoire holds over 400,000 clones, with around 92% as singletons. Specimen: peripheral blood, collected in a trial of Ad26.COV2.S vaccine versus placebo. These receptors originate from a person aged 18-60 years who received the Ad26.COV2.S COVID-19 vaccine or a placebo. Both conserved end residues are part of each CDR3. A D gene is named only where the DNA matches it firmly. A clone size is listed for some rows: how often the clone was seen (once, few, many), or a class if it is expanded.

TRBJ2-3 15 once TRBV18 TRBD1 TGTGCCAGCTCACCGGGACAGGGGGCGCCAGATACGCAGTATTTT CASSPGQGAPDTQYF
TRBJ1-2 14 once TRBV9 NA TGTGCCAGCAGCGTAGGATCGAGCAGGTCAGGCTACACCTTC CASSVGSSRSGYTF
TRBJ1-2 15 NA TRBV4-3 NA TGCGCCAGCAGTCGATCGACGGATTCTAACTATGGCTACACCTTC CASSRSTDSNYGYTF
TRBJ1-4 15 NA TRBV5-5 TRBD1 TGTGCCAGCAGCTTTACACCGGGACAGGGGGCAAAACTGTTTTTT CASSFTPGQGAKLFF
TRBJ2-7 14 NA TRBV6-5 TRBD2 TGTGCCAGCAGGTACGACAGCGGGGTCTACGAGCAGTACTTC CASRYDSGVYEQYF
TRBJ2-3 18 once TRBV2 TRBD2 TGTGCCAGCAGTGAAAGGTTGTTAGCGGGGGGCCCCACAGATACGCAGTATTTT CASSERLLAGGPTDTQYF
TRBJ2-7 16 NA TRBV18 TRBD2 TGTGCCAGCTCAGACCTCTTTACGGGGGGTTCCTACGAGCAGTACTTC CASSDLFTGGSYEQYF
TRBJ1-5 12 NA TRBV7-9 NA TGTGCCAGCAGCTTAGCGCAGCAGCCCCAGCATTTT CASSLAQQPQHF
TRBJ2-3 14 NA TRBV10-3 TRBD2 TGTGCCATCGCGGAAACTAGCGGGTCAGATACGCAGTATTTT CAIAETSGSDTQYF
TRBJ2-3 12 NA TRBV9 NA TGTGCCAGCAGCCAACAGTCGGATACGCAGTATTTT CASSQQSDTQYF
TRBJ1-5 12 NA TRBV12-3/TRBV12-4 NA TGTGCCAGCAGTTTCCTCAATCAGCCCCAGCATTTT CASSFLNQPQHF
TRBJ2-7 14 NA TRBV5-6 NA TGTGCCAGCAGCTTGGGGGCTCCCGGTTACGAGCAGTACTTC CASSLGAPGYEQYF
TRBJ2-5 15 NA TRBV27 NA TGTGCCAGCAGCCCCGTGCGGGACCCTCCGGAGACCCAGTACTTC CASSPVRDPPETQYF
TRBJ2-5 17 NA TRBV11-3 TRBD2 TGTGCCAGCAGCTTAGGACTAGCGGGGGGGATCCAAGAGACCCAGTACTTC CASSLGLAGGIQETQYF
TRBJ1-4 15 NA TRBV7-2 NA TGTGCCAGCAGCTTAGATCCGGGGGCGCCTGAAAAACTGTTTTTT CASSLDPGAPEKLFF
TRBJ2-3 13 NA TRBV4-1 NA TGCGCCAGCAGCCACGCCTACACAGATACGCAGTATTTT CASSHAYTDTQYF
TRBJ2-1 16 once TRBV11-2 TRBD2 TGTGCCAGCAGCTTAATCCCGGGACTAGTCATCAATGAGCAGTTCTTC CASSLIPGLVINEQFF
TRBJ2-3 17 NA TRBV28 TRBD2 TGTGCCAGCAGTTTTTTAGGGACTAGCGGAAACACAGATACGCAGTATTTT CASSFLGTSGNTDTQYF
TRBJ1-1 15 NA TRBV7-6 NA TGTGCCAGCAGCTTCGGACAGTACATGAACACTGAAGCTTTCTTT CASSFGQYMNTEAFF
TRBJ2-6 15 NA TRBV5-1 NA TGCGCCAGCTGGGGGGGCCTTGACTGGGCCAACGTCCTGACTTTC CASWGGLDWANVLTF
TRBJ1-4 16 NA TRBV23-1 TRBD1 TGCGCCAGCAGTCAATCGGGACAGGGATTGTGTGAAAAACTGTTTTTT CASSQSGQGLCEKLFF
TRBJ2-7 13 NA TRBV7-2 NA TGTGCCAGCAGCTCGGGGGCGAGTTACGAGCAGTACTTC CASSSGASYEQYF
TRBJ2-7 12 NA TRBV28 NA TGTGCCAGCAGTGGGGCCAACTACGAGCAGTACTTC CASSGANYEQYF
TRBJ2-3 17 NA TRBV9 NA TGTGCCAGCAGCGTAGCTCCGCCAAGGGTCCGGCCAGATACGCAGTATTTT CASSVAPPRVRPDTQYF
TRBJ2-5 16 NA TRBV30 NA TGTGCCTGGAGCCCAGGGGGGGTCCCCCTACAAGAGACCCAGTACTTC CAWSPGGVPLQETQYF
TRBJ2-5 15 NA TRBV7-9 NA TGTGCCAGCAGCTTAGCGGGGCCCACACAAGAGACCCAGTACTTC CASSLAGPTQETQYF
TRBJ1-2 13 NA TRBV27 TRBD1 TGTGCCAGCAGTTTAACAGGGGGCTATGGCTACACCTTC CASSLTGGYGYTF
TRBJ1-6 16 once TRBV14 NA TGTGCCAGCAGCCAAGAGTACAGGAGTTATAATTCACCCCTCCACTTT CASSQEYRSYNSPLHF
TRBJ2-5 12 NA TRBV5-1 NA TGCGCCAGCAGCTTGGCACAAGAGACCCAGTACTTC CASSLAQETQYF
TRBJ1-1 15 NA TRBV28 TRBD1 TGTGCCGGTAATTTCAGGGGGCGCTCGGTCACTGAAGCTTTCTTT CAGNFRGRSVTEAFF
TRBJ1-6 14 NA TRBV9 NA TGTGCCAGCAGCGCTGGGTGGGGCGAATCACCCCTCCACTTT CASSAGWGESPLHF
TRBJ2-3 17 NA TRBV27 TRBD1 TGTGCCAGCAGCCTTTGGGACAGGGGCGGCCTCACAGATACGCAGTATTTT CASSLWDRGGLTDTQYF
TRBJ1-3 17 NA TRBV4-1 NA TGCGCCAGCAGCCACTCATCAACGCAGCCCGCTGGAAACACCATATATTTT CASSHSSTQPAGNTIYF
TRBJ1-4 15 NA TRBV27 NA TGTGCCAGCAGTTCATCAAGGGCCGGGAATGAAAAACTGTTTTTT CASSSSRAGNEKLFF
TRBJ2-7 13 NA TRBV27 NA TGTGCCAGCAGTCCCCAGACAGGCTACGAGCAGTACTTC CASSPQTGYEQYF
TRBJ1-5 15 NA TRBV4-3 NA TGCGCCAGCAGCCAAGATCAAACAGGGCTTCAGCCCCAGCATTTT CASSQDQTGLQPQHF
TRBJ2-5 13 NA TRBV12-3/TRBV12-4 TRBD1 TGTGCCAGCAGTCCCCGAGGGGGCGAGACCCAGTACTTC CASSPRGGETQYF
TRBJ1-6 13 NA TRBV7-6 NA TGTGCCAGCCGAGCGGGGGGAAATTCACCCCTCCACTTT CASRAGGNSPLHF
TRBJ2-1 17 NA TRBV5-8 NA TGTGCCAGCAGCTTGTCCCCCAGGTCCGGGGTTTACAATGAGCAGTTCTTC CASSLSPRSGVYNEQFF
TRBJ2-1 12 NA TRBV7-2 NA TGTGCCAGCAGTTTATTACACAATGAGCAGTTCTTC CASSLLHNEQFF
TRBJ2-2 16 NA TRBV9 TRBD1 TGTGCCAGCAGCGTAGGCAGGGACAGGGACGCCGGGGAGCTGTTTTTT CASSVGRDRDAGELFF
TRBJ1-2 13 NA TRBV29-1 NA TGCAGCGTTGACCCCAGGGAGTCACATGGCTACACCTTC CSVDPRESHGYTF
TRBJ1-6 16 NA TRBV27 TRBD1 TGTGCCAGCAGTTCGGGACAGGGAGCTTATAATTCACCCCTCCACTTT CASSSGQGAYNSPLHF